Sequencing of this T cell receptor (beta chain) was carried out in a study of regulatory T cells in long-lasting Graves disease. Investigators prepared the TCR beta libraries by applying iRepertoire HTBI primers and Arm-PCR of CDR3 regions. Using its own MiXCR run on the multiplex PCR reads, TCRdb lists one record per CDR3 protein. The sample has under 300,000 distinct CDR3 sequences; roughly 18% are singletons. The time point here: newly diagnosed GD, antithyroid drugs for less than 3 months. Preparation of the TCR library used RNA extracted from PBMCs. Doctors identified Graves' disease using the American Thyroid Association guidelines. The patients were drawn from one endocrinology department in Xi'an, China. Germline CDR1 reads WNHNN; CDR2 reads SYGVQD (reference sequence). The V end was cut by 0 bases, the J end by 5 bases, with 7 bases between. This CDR3 has 13 amino acids. This clonotype was counted many times. Its antigen is unidentified.

Study observations and caveats: Preferential use of TRBV28, TRBJ1-2 and TRBJ2-5 was seen in persistent disease. In persistent patients, shared public clonotypes (under 3,000) outnumbered those in new patients (about 970).

The specimen was peripheral blood mononuclear cells (PBMCs), collected at new diagnosis, from a patient treated with antithyroid drugs. V gene TRBV10-1 combines with J gene TRBJ2-5; no definite D call. The origin of this receptor is a female donor with Graves disease. Here the CDR3 reads CASSESLDETQYF. The CDR3 DNA reads TGCGCCAGCAGTGAGTCCTTAGACGAGACCCAGTACTTC.